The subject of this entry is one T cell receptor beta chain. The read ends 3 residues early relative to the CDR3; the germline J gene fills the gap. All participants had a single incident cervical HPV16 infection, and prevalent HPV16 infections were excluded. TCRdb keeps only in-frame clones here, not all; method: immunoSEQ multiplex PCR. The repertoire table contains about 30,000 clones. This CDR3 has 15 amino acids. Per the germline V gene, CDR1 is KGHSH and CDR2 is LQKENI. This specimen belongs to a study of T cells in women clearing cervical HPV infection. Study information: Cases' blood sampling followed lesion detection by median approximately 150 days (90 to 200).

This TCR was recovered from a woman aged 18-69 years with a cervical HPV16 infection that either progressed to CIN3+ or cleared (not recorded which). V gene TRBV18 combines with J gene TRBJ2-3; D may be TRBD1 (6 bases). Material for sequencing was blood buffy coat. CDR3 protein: CASSPGTTEEETQYF. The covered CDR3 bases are TGTGCCAGCTCACCAGGGACAACCGAAGAAGAGACG.